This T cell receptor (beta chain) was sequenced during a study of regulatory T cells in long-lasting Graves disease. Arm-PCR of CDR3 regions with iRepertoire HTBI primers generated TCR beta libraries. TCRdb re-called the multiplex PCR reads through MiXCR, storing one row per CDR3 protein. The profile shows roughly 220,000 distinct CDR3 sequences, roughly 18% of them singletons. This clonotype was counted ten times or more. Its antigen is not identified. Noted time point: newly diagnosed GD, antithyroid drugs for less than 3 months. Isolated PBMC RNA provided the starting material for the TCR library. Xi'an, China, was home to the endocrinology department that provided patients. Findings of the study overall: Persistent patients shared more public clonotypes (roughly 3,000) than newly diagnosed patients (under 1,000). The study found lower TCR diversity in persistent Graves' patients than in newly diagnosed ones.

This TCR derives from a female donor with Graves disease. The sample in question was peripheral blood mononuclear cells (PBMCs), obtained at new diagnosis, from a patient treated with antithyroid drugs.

The CDR3 bases are TGTGCCAGCAGTGCCCAATGGGCTGAAGCTTTCTTT. Encoded protein: CASSAQWAEAFF. The V call is TRBV2, the J call TRBJ1-1, with D uncertain. This CDR3 has 12 amino acids. V lost 4 bases, J lost 6 bases, and 9 bases lay in between. Germline loops: CDR1 SNHLY, CDR2 FYNNEI.